Listed here are 32 T cell receptor beta chains from one sample, sequenced in a study of human T cells and chemical hapten exposure. Documented time point: pre-sensitization, week 0. Treatment: therapeutic diphenylcyclopropenone sensitization with weekly scalp DPC. TCRdb reprocessed the RACE reads with MiXCR, giving one entry per CDR3 protein. The profile shows around 350,000 distinct CDR3 sequences, 4.5% to 5.5% of them singletons. Sequenced here: whole blood, sampled in connection with sensitization to the hapten diphenylcyclopropenone (DPC). The receptor source for this set is a woman between 18 and 30 years old with alopecia areata. Some clones in this sample may be carry-over from other donors' samples.

This clonotype occurred many times. The J gene is TRBJ1-6, the V gene TRBV19; D is uncertain. Germline-derived CDR1 and CDR2 are LNHDA and SQIVND (reference sequence). V gave up 5 bases and J gave up 7 bases, with 9 bases separating them. The CDR3 runs 13 residues. CDR3 nucleotide sequence: TGTGCCAGTAGTTCTGTTTCCAATTCACCCCTCCACTTT. Translation: CASSSVSNSPLHF.

This clonotype has a count of ten or more. The rearrangement joins TRBV5-6 to TRBJ2-3; the D is unclear. Germline-derived CDR1 and CDR2 are SGHDT and YYEEEE. Trimming removed 6 bases from V and 0 bases from J, with 11 bases in between. The CDR3 is 14 amino acids. The CDR3: CASKASISTDTQYF. The CDR3 nucleotides read TGTGCCAGCAAGGCCTCAATTAGCACAGATACGCAGTATTTT.

This clonotype was seen a handful of times. This chain joins TRBV20-1 and TRBJ1-3; a weak D match, TRBD1 (5 bases). Germline V gene data show CDR1 as DFQATT and CDR2 as SNEGSKA (reference sequence). The CDR3 loop spans 14 amino acids. V lost 0 bases to trimming and J lost 2 bases, with 8 bases between them. The DNA of the CDR3 is TGCAGTGCTAGAGATGACAGAACTGGAAACACCATATATTTT. It encodes CSARDDRTGNTIYF.

The chain combines TRBV6-2 or TRBV6-3 with TRBJ1-1, with D perhaps matching TRBD1 (6 bases). With 5 bases removed from V and 1 base from J, the gap between germline ends came to 17 bases. There are 16 residues in the CDR3. Germline values: CDR1 MNHEY, CDR2 SVGEGT. This CDR3 is CASSLPPGRGNTEAFF. In DNA form, the CDR3 reads TGTGCCAGCAGTCTCCCCCCTGGCAGGGGGAACACTGAAGCTTTCTTT.

This chain uses TRBV18 with TRBJ1-2; 7 bases are shared with TRBD1. The ends lost 6 bases at V and 1 base at J; junction bases unmatched: 14. The CDR3 has 17 residues. CDR1 and CDR2 (germline): KGHSH, LQKENI. CDR3 residues: CASSPTGDRRINYGYTF. The CDR3 DNA is TGTGCCAGCTCGCCTACCGGGGACAGACGAATTAACTATGGCTACACCTTC.

This clonotype was seen at least ten times. As DNA, the CDR3 is TGTGCCAGCAGCCCTGGACGGGACTATGGCTACACCTTC. This gives the protein CASSPGRDYGYTF. J is TRBJ1-2 and V is TRBV14; D unresolved. The CDR3 has 13 residues. V was clipped by 4 bases and J by 3 bases, with 9 bases between them. Germline V gene lookup returns CDR1 SGHDN and CDR2 FVKESK.

This clonotype was seen repeatedly, ten times or more. V and J are TRBV7-2 and TRBJ2-1; 7 bases match TRBD2. This CDR3 spans 14 amino acids. Looked up from germline, CDR1 is SGHTA and CDR2 is FQGNSA. J gave up 2 bases and V 3 bases, and 1 base lay outside the gene matches. The DNA of the CDR3 is TGTGCCAGCAGCTTCGCGGGGGCCTACAATGAGCAGTTCTTC. This gives the protein CASSFAGAYNEQFF.

At least ten counts were recorded for this clonotype. This rearrangement joins TRBV20-1 to TRBJ2-3, with D perhaps TRBD2 (6 bases). V gave up 4 bases and J gave up 2 bases, with 31 bases separating them. From germline, CDR1 is DFQATT and CDR2 SNEGSKA (reference sequence). The CDR3 length is 20 residues. The CDR3 coding sequence is TGCAGTGCTAACCCCGCCGGGACCTCCCGGGACGGGGGAAACACAGATACGCAGTATTTT. Translated, it gives CSANPAGTSRDGGNTDTQYF.

In its sample, this clonotype was seen many times. V is TRBV6-4 and J is TRBJ2-3, with 9 bases lining up with TRBD2. Trimming at V came to 5 bases and at J to 4 bases, leaving 10 bases not matched to a gene. Germline CDR1 is MRHNA and CDR2 is SNTAGT. The CDR3 is made up of 16 amino acids. The CDR3 loop is CASSKTSGDRPDTQYF. CDR3 coding DNA: TGTGCCAGCAGTAAGACTAGCGGCGACCGACCAGATACGCAGTATTTT.

In the case of this clonotype: This clone may be a read error of a much larger clone one base away. This chain uses TRBV5-1 with TRBJ2-5, with D possibly matching TRBD1 (6 bases). Germline CDR1 is SGHRS and CDR2 is YFSETQ. The CDR3 length is 18 residues. In DNA, the CDR3 is TGCGCCAGCAGCTTTGGTTCGCCCCTCAGGGGAAATCAAGAGACCCATTACTTC. Translation: CASSFGSPLRGNQETHYF.

In this sample, this clonotype turned up a few times. The V and J genes are TRBV20-1 and TRBJ2-4, with TRBD1 as a possible D gene (6 bases). CDR3 size: 14 residues. The V gene lost 6 bases and the J gene lost 8 bases, with 20 bases spanning the gap. Germline loops: CDR1 DFQATT, CDR2 SNEGSKA (reference sequence). The CDR3 DNA reads as TGCAGTGCAACGACGATGACAGGCGTGGACATTCAGTACTTC. Protein: CSATTMTGVDIQYF.

This clonotype was picked up a small number of times. The chain recombines TRBV6-2 or TRBV6-3 with TRBJ2-6; D may be TRBD1 (5 bases). V lost 2 bases and J 4 bases, leaving 15 bases between the germline ends. Germline assignment: CDR1 MNHEY and CDR2 SVGEGT. The CDR3 runs 17 residues. The CDR3 protein is CASSYTPGQAGANVLTF. As DNA, the CDR3 is TGTGCCAGCAGTTACACGCCAGGGCAAGCCGGGGCCAACGTCCTGACTTTC.

Many counts were recorded for this clonotype. This chain joins TRBV5-4 and TRBJ2-2, with D possibly TRBD1 on 6 matching bases. The V and J ends lost 4 bases and 3 bases respectively, with 10 bases between them. The CDR3 spans 14 residues. Germline values: CDR1 SGHNT, CDR2 YYREEE (reference sequence). Written as DNA, the CDR3 is TGTGCCAGCAGCCCAGGGGTCTACACCGGGGAGCTGTTTTTT. Residues: CASSPGVYTGELFF.

The V and J genes are TRBV5-1 and TRBJ2-7, with D uncertain. The CDR3 sequence is 15 residues long. The germline V and J ends were trimmed by 0 bases and 7 bases, with 17 bases remaining between them. Germline assignment: CDR1 SGHRS and CDR2 YFSETQ. CDR3 sequence reads: CASSLDGVNEREQYF. The CDR3 nucleotides read TGCGCCAGCAGCTTGGATGGGGTTAACGAAAGGGAGCAGTACTTC. Full variable domain (rest looked up from reference TRBV5-1 and TRBJ2-7): KAGVTQTPRYLIKTRGQQVTLSCSPISGHRSVSWYQQTPGQGLQFLFEYFSETQRNKGNFPGRFSGRQFSNSRSEMNVSTLELGDSALYLCASSLDGVNEREQYFGPGTRLTVT.

This clonotype was found many times. The V gene is TRBV2, the J gene TRBJ2-2; 8 bases map to TRBD1. The germline gives CDR1 SNHLY, CDR2 FYNNEI. There are 14 residues in the CDR3. Losses at the gene ends were 7 bases for V and 6 bases for J; bases not matched to a gene: 7. The CDR3 DNA is TGTGCCAGCACCCCGGAACAGGGGGCCGGGGAGCTGTTTTTT. It translates to CASTPEQGAGELFF.

This rearrangement joins TRBV12-3 or TRBV12-4 to TRBJ2-7; 8 bases line up with TRBD1. The length of the CDR3 is 14 residues. Losses at the gene ends were 7 bases for V and 3 bases for J; bases not matched to a gene: 8. CDR3 amino acids: CASTSGDRYYEQYF. CDR3 nucleotide sequence: TGTGCCAGCACCTCGGGGGACAGGTACTACGAGCAGTACTTC.

This clonotype was recorded many times. This sequence joins TRBV7-9 and TRBJ2-7, with D tentatively TRBD2 (5 bases). Trimming removed 5 bases at V and 2 bases at J, with 13 bases between. The CDR3 loop spans 14 amino acids. Germline-derived CDR1 and CDR2 are SEHNR and FQNEAQ (reference sequence). CDR3 DNA sequence: TGTGCCAGCAGCCTCCTGATGGGAGCCTACGAGCAGTACTTC. Translating gives CASSLLMGAYEQYF. Full variable domain (missing parts from reference TRBV7-9 and TRBJ2-7): DTGVSQNPRHKITKRGQNVTFRCDPISEHNRLYWYRQTLGQGPEFLTYFQNEAQLEKSRLLSDRFSAERPKGSFSTLEIQRTEQGDSAMYLCASSLLMGAYEQYFGPGTRLTVT.

The rearrangement links TRBV11-2 to TRBJ2-3; D remains ambiguous. CDR1 SGHAT and CDR2 FQNNGV come from the germline V gene. The CDR3 extends over 13 amino acids. Trimming removed 4 bases from V and 8 bases from J, with 13 bases in between. The CDR3 DNA reads TGTGCCAGCAGCTCTCTCGATCTGATTACGCAGTATTTT. Its protein is CASSSLDLITQYF.

The V and J genes are TRBV20-1 and TRBJ2-7; D is uncertain. CDR3 length equals 17 residues. Germline V lookup: CDR1 DFQATT, CDR2 SNEGSKA (reference sequence). V gave up 0 bases and J gave up 0 bases, with 18 bases separating them. This chain's CDR3 is CSARDPTELLSSYEQYF. The DNA for the CDR3 is TGCAGTGCTAGAGACCCTACAGAGCTCTTAAGCTCCTACGAGCAGTACTTC.

Ten or more counts support this clonotype. The chain joins TRBV18 to TRBJ1-3; 7 bases match TRBD1. CDR1 and CDR2 (germline): KGHSH, LQKENI. This CDR3 has 17 residues. V lost 0 bases, J lost 0 bases, and 5 bases stayed unmatched. The DNA of the CDR3 is TGTGCCAGCTCACCACCGAGGGACAGCCACTCTGGAAACACCATATATTTT. It translates to CASSPPRDSHSGNTIYF. Full variable domain (missing parts from reference TRBV18 and TRBJ1-3): NAGVMQNPRHLVRRRGQEARLRCSPMKGHSHVYWYRQLPEEGLKFMVYLQKENIIDESGMPKERFSAEFPKEGPSILRIQQVVRGDSAAYFCASSPPRDSHSGNTIYFGEGSWLTVV.

This clonotype occurred many times. The V and J genes are TRBV20-1 and TRBJ1-2; no clear D. Trimming took off 5 bases at V and 8 bases at J, with 18 bases between the two ends. This CDR3 has 13 residues. The germline V gene has CDR1 DFQATT and CDR2 SNEGSKA (reference sequence). The CDR3 protein is CSAPLSTVSGYTF. CDR3 nucleotide sequence: TGCAGTGCTCCCCTTTCGACCGTATCGGGCTACACCTTC.

This clonotype occurred many times. The V gene is TRBV6-6, the J gene TRBJ2-3; D could derive from TRBD1 or TRBD2 (6 bases each). The CDR3 contains 13 residues. Germline V gene sequence: CDR1 MNHNY, CDR2 SVGAGI (reference sequence). CDR3 in amino acids: CASNGGREDTQYF. CDR3 coding DNA: TGTGCATCTAACGGGGGCAGGGAAGATACGCAGTATTTT.

This clonotype was detected a few times. The J gene is TRBJ2-7, the V gene TRBV20-1, with 8 bases that match TRBD2. CDR1 and CDR2 (germline): DFQATT, SNEGSKA (reference sequence). This CDR3 has 15 residues. After removal of 0 bases from V and 1 base from J, the junction contained 5 bases not matched to a gene. The CDR3 is CSARDTSGESYEQYF. CDR3 sequence (DNA): TGCAGTGCTAGAGATACTAGCGGAGAATCCTACGAGCAGTACTTC.

This clonotype was seen at least ten times. The chain employs TRBV6-5 and TRBJ2-7, with D possibly being TRBD2 (6 bases). The CDR3 spans 13 residues. Germline CDR1 is MNHEY and CDR2 is SVGAGI. Trimming removed 2 bases from V and 3 bases from J, with 8 bases in between. This CDR3 is CASSYTGGYEQYF. In DNA, the CDR3 is TGTGCCAGCAGTTACACCGGGGGCTACGAGCAGTACTTC.

The rearrangement uses TRBV6-2 or TRBV6-3 and TRBJ1-1, with D uncertain. Germline CDR1 and CDR2: MNHEY and SVGEGT. The CDR3 length is 15 residues. Trimming cost V 2 bases and J 2 bases, with 12 bases left between them. Written as DNA, the CDR3 is TGTGCCAGCAGTTACGAGGTTTTTCGTAACACTGAAGCTTTCTTT. This encodes CASSYEVFRNTEAFF.

The sample holds many counts of this clonotype. V is TRBV7-9 and J is TRBJ1-5; D not resolved. The CDR3 is made up of 14 amino acids. Trimming took 1 base from V and 4 from J, leaving 8 bases between them. CDR1 and CDR2 from the germline V gene are SEHNR and FQNEAQ (reference sequence). In DNA form, the CDR3 reads TGTGCCAGCAGCTTAGGTTTCCAGAATCAGCCCCAGCATTTT. Its translation is CASSLGFQNQPQHF.

This clonotype has a handful of counts. V is TRBV6-5 and J is TRBJ2-7; D ambiguous. The CDR3 has 12 residues. V was trimmed by 2 bases and J by 7 bases, leaving 9 bases between them. Germline V lookup: CDR1 MNHEY, CDR2 SVGAGI. The CDR3 is CASSYRLGEQYF. DNA for the CDR3: TGTGCCAGCAGTTACCGATTGGGGGAGCAGTACTTC.

The gene calls are TRBV9 and TRBJ2-6; no definite D call. Germline V gives CDR1 SGDLS, CDR2 YYNGEE. Trimming stripped 0 bases from V and 3 bases from J, with 7 bases between. This CDR3 has 15 residues. CDR3 protein: CASSVVGYGANVLTF. The CDR3 nucleotides are TGTGCCAGCAGCGTAGTGGGCTATGGGGCCAACGTCCTGACTTTC.

This clonotype was detected ten times or more. This chain uses TRBV7-2 with TRBJ2-5; D may be TRBD1 or TRBD2 (5 bases each). V gave up 0 bases and J gave up 8 bases, with 10 bases separating them. The CDR3 consists of 13 residues. Germline CDR1 is SGHTA and CDR2 is FQGNSA. CDR3 protein: CASSLAGVGTQYF. As DNA, the CDR3 is TGTGCCAGCAGCTTAGCGGGGGTTGGAACCCAGTACTTC.

V usage is TRBV9 and J usage is TRBJ1-1, with 8 bases lining up with TRBD1. The CDR3 consists of 17 residues. Per the germline V gene, CDR1 is SGDLS and CDR2 is YYNGEE. V trimming: 0 bases; J trimming: 1 base; junction bases outside the gene matches: 8. The CDR3 reads CASSVGMNRGTNTEAFF. CDR3 sequence (DNA): TGTGCCAGCAGCGTAGGCATGAACAGGGGGACGAACACTGAAGCTTTCTTT. Filled out from reference TRBV9 and TRBJ1-1, the complete variable domain reads DSGVTQTPKHLITATGQRVTLRCSPRSGDLSVYWYQQSLDQGLQFLIQYYNGEERAKGNILERFSAQQFPDLHSELNLSSLELGDSALYFCASSVGMNRGTNTEAFFGQGTRLTVV.

This clonotype has a count of ten or more. V usage is TRBV5-1 and J usage is TRBJ2-3; 10 nucleotides line up with TRBD2. V gave up 3 bases and J gave up 4 bases; unmatched junction bases: 8. In germline, CDR1 is SGHRS, CDR2 YFSETQ. This CDR3 is 16 amino acids long. For the CDR3, the DNA is TGCGCCAGCAGCTGGACTAGCGGAAGGAACCCAGATACGCAGTATTTT. It specifies CASSWTSGRNPDTQYF.

This clonotype was detected many times. The chain combines TRBV5-6 with TRBJ2-1; 11 bases are shared with TRBD2. Germline V gene data show CDR1 as SGHDT and CDR2 as YYEEEE. The V gene end was trimmed by 4 bases and the J gene end by 8 bases; junction bases not matched to a gene: 11. This CDR3 is built from 16 residues. The CDR3 reads CASSRGTSGILDEQFF. Here the CDR3 DNA reads TGTGCCAGCAGCCGTGGGACTAGCGGAATCCTCGATGAGCAGTTCTTC.